Listed below are T cell receptor beta chains from one sample, sequenced in a study of T cell responses to AZD1222 COVID-19 vaccine. Sequencing was performed with immunoSEQ multiplex PCR; in TCRdb, only in-frame clones are kept and a portion is missing. The top ten hold more than 6.5% of the sample, which has about 92,000 clones, roughly nine tenths seen once. Here the sequenced sample was peripheral blood, taken on day 0 of AZD1222 vaccination. These receptors were collected from an adult in good health. The CDR3 runs from the conserved cysteine through the conserved F or W. The order of the fields is V gene, CDR3 length, J gene, clone size, D gene, CDR3 protein, CDR3 DNA. The D gene is left open where the match is weak. Expanded clones get a size class; other rows say once, few or many, or leave the size out.

v_call: TRBV2; cdr3_length: 16; j_call: TRBJ1-2; clone_size: NA; d_call: NA; cdr3_aa: CASSLYLSGANYGYTF; cdr3_nt: TGTGCCAGCAGTCTATACCTGAGCGGGGCTAACTATGGCTACACCTTC
v_call: TRBV4-3; cdr3_length: 20; j_call: TRBJ2-2; clone_size: medium-sized; d_call: TRBD2; cdr3_aa: CASSQEGGTWAAGGTGELFF; cdr3_nt: TGCGCCAGCAGCCAAGAGGGAGGGACTTGGGCGGCAGGAGGTACCGGGGAGCTGTTTTTT
v_call: TRBV2; cdr3_length: 16; j_call: TRBJ2-1; clone_size: NA; d_call: NA; cdr3_aa: CASSERGVSRASEQFF; cdr3_nt: TGTGCCAGCAGTGAGAGGGGGGTCTCGAGGGCAAGCGAGCAGTTCTTC
v_call: TRBV28; cdr3_length: 13; j_call: TRBJ1-2; clone_size: NA; d_call: TRBD1; cdr3_aa: CATDTGTGDGYTF; cdr3_nt: TGTGCCACCGACACCGGGACAGGGGATGGCTACACCTTC
v_call: TRBV7-9; cdr3_length: 13; j_call: TRBJ1-2; clone_size: NA; d_call: TRBD1; cdr3_aa: CASSLGGGWGYTF; cdr3_nt: TGTGCCAGCAGCTTGGGAGGGGGCTGGGGCTACACCTTC
v_call: TRBV6-5; cdr3_length: 13; j_call: TRBJ2-7; clone_size: NA; d_call: TRBD2; cdr3_aa: CASIPTRGGEQYF; cdr3_nt: TGTGCCAGCATTCCGACCCGGGGGGGCGAGCAGTACTTC
v_call: TRBV2; cdr3_length: 12; j_call: TRBJ1-6; clone_size: NA; d_call: NA; cdr3_aa: CARGTANSPLHF; cdr3_nt: TGTGCCAGGGGGACTGCTAATTCACCCCTCCACTTT
v_call: TRBV19; cdr3_length: 14; j_call: TRBJ2-7; clone_size: NA; d_call: NA; cdr3_aa: CASRAQGGGDEQYF; cdr3_nt: TGTGCCAGTAGGGCGCAGGGGGGAGGCGACGAGCAGTACTTC
v_call: TRBV7-3; cdr3_length: 16; j_call: TRBJ2-3; clone_size: NA; d_call: TRBD2; cdr3_aa: CASSWRGGRRTDTQYF; cdr3_nt: TGTGCCAGCTCTTGGCGGGGGGGCCGACGCACAGATACGCAGTATTTT
v_call: TRBV28; cdr3_length: 16; j_call: TRBJ1-1; clone_size: NA; d_call: TRBD1; cdr3_aa: CASIPSGGAGNTEAFF; cdr3_nt: TGTGCCAGCATCCCTTCAGGGGGCGCTGGGAACACTGAAGCTTTCTTT
v_call: TRBV6-4; cdr3_length: 17; j_call: TRBJ1-1; clone_size: NA; d_call: NA; cdr3_aa: CASSDSTRTVMNTEAFF; cdr3_nt: TGTGCCAGCAGTGACTCAACGCGGACAGTCATGAACACTGAAGCTTTCTTT
v_call: TRBV27; cdr3_length: 14; j_call: TRBJ1-6; clone_size: NA; d_call: NA; cdr3_aa: CASSTQGGNSPLHF; cdr3_nt: TGTGCCAGCAGTACCCAGGGTGGTAATTCACCCCTCCACTTT
v_call: TRBV12-5; cdr3_length: 14; j_call: TRBJ1-4; clone_size: NA; d_call: TRBD1; cdr3_aa: CASGLQGAYEKLFF; cdr3_nt: TGTGCTAGTGGACTACAGGGGGCATATGAAAAACTGTTTTTT
v_call: TRBV27; cdr3_length: 15; j_call: TRBJ2-7; clone_size: NA; d_call: NA; cdr3_aa: CASSPSRDSLYEQYF; cdr3_nt: TGTGCCAGCAGTCCCAGCCGGGATTCCCTCTACGAGCAGTACTTC
v_call: TRBV7-2; cdr3_length: 16; j_call: TRBJ2-7; clone_size: once; d_call: TRBD1; cdr3_aa: CASSLGGAGGVYEQYF; cdr3_nt: TGTGCCAGCAGCTTAGGGGGGGCAGGGGGCGTCTACGAGCAGTACTTC
v_call: TRBV7-2; cdr3_length: 15; j_call: TRBJ1-1; clone_size: NA; d_call: NA; cdr3_aa: CASSLSWRVNTEAFF; cdr3_nt: TGTGCCAGCAGCTTAAGTTGGAGAGTGAACACTGAAGCTTTCTTT
v_call: TRBV3-1/TRBV3-2; cdr3_length: 17; j_call: TRBJ2-2; clone_size: NA; d_call: NA; cdr3_aa: CASSQDGDGANTGELFF; cdr3_nt: TGTGCCAGCAGCCAAGATGGAGACGGCGCGAACACCGGGGAGCTGTTTTTT
v_call: TRBV21-1; cdr3_length: 16; j_call: TRBJ2-3; clone_size: NA; d_call: NA; cdr3_aa: CARSPRGRFRADTQYF; cdr3_nt: TGTGCCCGCTCCCCTAGGGGGCGATTTAGAGCAGATACGCAGTATTTT
v_call: TRBV29-1; cdr3_length: 17; j_call: TRBJ1-6; clone_size: NA; d_call: NA; cdr3_aa: CSVEGTALSKNNSPLHF; cdr3_nt: TGCAGCGTCGAAGGGACGGCCCTTTCTAAAAATAATTCACCCCTCCACTTT
v_call: TRBV30; cdr3_length: 14; j_call: TRBJ2-7; clone_size: NA; d_call: NA; cdr3_aa: CAWSWGGAYYEQYF; cdr3_nt: TGTGCCTGGAGTTGGGGGGGCGCTTACTACGAGCAGTACTTC
v_call: TRBV5-1; cdr3_length: 16; j_call: TRBJ1-1; clone_size: NA; d_call: NA; cdr3_aa: CASSLAEGTPNTEAFF; cdr3_nt: TGCGCCAGCAGCTTGGCCGAGGGGACCCCGAACACTGAAGCTTTCTTT
v_call: TRBV30; cdr3_length: 15; j_call: TRBJ1-6; clone_size: NA; d_call: NA; cdr3_aa: CAWKGLGSYNSPLHF; cdr3_nt: TGTGCCTGGAAAGGCCTCGGCTCCTATAATTCACCCCTCCACTTT
v_call: TRBV6-5; cdr3_length: 13; j_call: TRBJ1-1; clone_size: once; d_call: NA; cdr3_aa: CASRPGQTTEAFF; cdr3_nt: TGTGCCAGCAGACCTGGACAGACTACTGAAGCTTTCTTT
v_call: TRBV3-1/TRBV3-2; cdr3_length: 18; j_call: TRBJ2-7; clone_size: NA; d_call: NA; cdr3_aa: CASSQDVGQPKSSYEQYF; cdr3_nt: TGTGCCAGCAGCCAAGATGTAGGACAGCCCAAAAGCTCCTACGAGCAGTACTTC
v_call: TRBV5-1; cdr3_length: 17; j_call: TRBJ1-2; clone_size: once; d_call: TRBD1; cdr3_aa: CASSPGQVEVALYGYTF; cdr3_nt: TGCGCCAGCAGCCCCGGACAGGTGGAGGTGGCCCTCTATGGCTACACCTTC
v_call: TRBV29-1; cdr3_length: 11; j_call: TRBJ2-7; clone_size: NA; d_call: NA; cdr3_aa: CSVAQNYEQYF; cdr3_nt: TGCAGCGTCGCTCAAAATTACGAGCAGTACTTC
v_call: TRBV5-1; cdr3_length: 12; j_call: TRBJ2-7; clone_size: medium-sized; d_call: TRBD1; cdr3_aa: CASSLQGYEQYF; cdr3_nt: TGCGCCAGCAGCTTACAGGGGTACGAGCAGTACTTC
v_call: TRBV11-2; cdr3_length: 16; j_call: TRBJ2-5; clone_size: NA; d_call: TRBD2; cdr3_aa: CASSLGASGYQETQYF; cdr3_nt: TGTGCCAGCAGCTTAGGAGCTAGCGGGTACCAAGAGACCCAGTACTTC
v_call: TRBV7-2; cdr3_length: 14; j_call: TRBJ2-7; clone_size: few; d_call: TRBD1; cdr3_aa: CASSSGTGVKEQYF; cdr3_nt: TGTGCCAGCAGCTCCGGGACAGGGGTTAAGGAGCAGTACTTC
v_call: TRBV11-1; cdr3_length: 14; j_call: TRBJ2-5; clone_size: once; d_call: NA; cdr3_aa: CASSRRDPQETQYF; cdr3_nt: TGTGCCAGCAGCCGAAGGGACCCCCAAGAGACCCAGTACTTC
v_call: TRBV10-3; cdr3_length: 16; j_call: TRBJ1-2; clone_size: NA; d_call: TRBD1; cdr3_aa: CAISEPPGGQDYGYTF; cdr3_nt: TGTGCCATCAGTGAGCCCCCAGGGGGGCAGGACTATGGCTACACCTTC
v_call: TRBV7-8; cdr3_length: 15; j_call: TRBJ2-5; clone_size: NA; d_call: TRBD2; cdr3_aa: CASSLLAGVGETQYF; cdr3_nt: TGTGCCAGCAGCCTTTTAGCGGGAGTAGGAGAGACCCAGTACTTC
v_call: TRBV7-2; cdr3_length: 15; j_call: TRBJ1-6; clone_size: once; d_call: TRBD1; cdr3_aa: CASSVQGGYNSPLHF; cdr3_nt: TGTGCCAGCAGCGTACAGGGGGGCTATAATTCACCCCTCCACTTT
v_call: TRBV5-5; cdr3_length: 15; j_call: TRBJ1-6; clone_size: NA; d_call: NA; cdr3_aa: CASSLAGGEGSPLHF; cdr3_nt: TGTGCCAGCAGCTTGGCGGGAGGGGAGGGTTCACCCCTCCACTTT
v_call: TRBV28; cdr3_length: 11; j_call: TRBJ1-2; clone_size: NA; d_call: TRBD1; cdr3_aa: CASSSGGRRTF; cdr3_nt: TGTGCCAGCAGTTCAGGGGGGCGACGGACCTTC
v_call: TRBV30; cdr3_length: 14; j_call: TRBJ2-2; clone_size: NA; d_call: TRBD2; cdr3_aa: CAWSGRGGTRELFF; cdr3_nt: TGTGCCTGGAGTGGCCGGGGGGGGACCAGGGAGCTGTTTTTT
v_call: TRBV4-1; cdr3_length: 15; j_call: TRBJ2-7; clone_size: NA; d_call: TRBD2; cdr3_aa: CASSQEERGFYEQYF; cdr3_nt: TGCGCCAGCAGCCAAGAGGAGCGGGGGTTCTACGAGCAGTACTTC
v_call: TRBV5-1; cdr3_length: 13; j_call: TRBJ1-3; clone_size: NA; d_call: NA; cdr3_aa: CASSLEGRNTIYF; cdr3_nt: TGCGCCAGCAGCTTGGAGGGGAGAAACACCATATATTTT
v_call: TRBV5-4; cdr3_length: 16; j_call: TRBJ1-3; clone_size: once; d_call: TRBD1; cdr3_aa: CASSPGQGSSGNTIYF; cdr3_nt: TGTGCCAGCAGCCCCGGACAGGGAAGCTCTGGAAACACCATATATTTT
v_call: TRBV5-6; cdr3_length: 12; j_call: TRBJ2-7; clone_size: NA; d_call: NA; cdr3_aa: CASSSLDREQYF; cdr3_nt: TGTGCCAGCAGCTCCCTGGACAGAGAGCAGTACTTC